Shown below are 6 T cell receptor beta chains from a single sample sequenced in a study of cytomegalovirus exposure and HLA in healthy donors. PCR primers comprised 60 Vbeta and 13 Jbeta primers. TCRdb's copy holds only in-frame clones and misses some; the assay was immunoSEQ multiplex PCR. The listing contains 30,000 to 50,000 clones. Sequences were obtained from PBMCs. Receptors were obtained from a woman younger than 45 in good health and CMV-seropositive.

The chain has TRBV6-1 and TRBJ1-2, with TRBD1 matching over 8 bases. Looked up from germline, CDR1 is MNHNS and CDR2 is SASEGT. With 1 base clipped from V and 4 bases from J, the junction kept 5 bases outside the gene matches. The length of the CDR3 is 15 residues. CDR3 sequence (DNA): TGTGCCAGCAGTGAAGAGTGGACAGGGCTCTATGGCTACACCTTC. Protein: CASSEEWTGLYGYTF.

The CDR3 loop reads CATALMTGLVTDTQYF. The CDR3 DNA reads as TGTGCCACCGCTCTCATGACAGGTCTCGTCACAGATACGCAGTATTTT. The chain employs TRBV6-6 and TRBJ2-3; a weak D match, TRBD1 (6 bases). Germline-derived CDR1 and CDR2 are MNHNY and SVGAGI (reference sequence). Trimming pared 10 bases from V and 2 bases from J, leaving 22 bases between. The CDR3 consists of 16 residues.

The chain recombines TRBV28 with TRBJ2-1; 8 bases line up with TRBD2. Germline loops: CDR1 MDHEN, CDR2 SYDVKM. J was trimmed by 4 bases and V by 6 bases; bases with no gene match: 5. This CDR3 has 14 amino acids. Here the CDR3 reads CASRGVAGYNEQFF. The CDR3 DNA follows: TGTGCCAGCAGGGGCGTAGCGGGGTACAATGAGCAGTTCTTC.

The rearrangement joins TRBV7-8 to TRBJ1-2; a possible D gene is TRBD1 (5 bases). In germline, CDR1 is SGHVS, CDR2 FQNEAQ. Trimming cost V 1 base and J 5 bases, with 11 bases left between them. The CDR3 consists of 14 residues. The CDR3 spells CASSLEVRGYGYTF. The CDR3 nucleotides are TGTGCCAGCAGCTTAGAAGTTCGGGGGTATGGCTACACCTTC.

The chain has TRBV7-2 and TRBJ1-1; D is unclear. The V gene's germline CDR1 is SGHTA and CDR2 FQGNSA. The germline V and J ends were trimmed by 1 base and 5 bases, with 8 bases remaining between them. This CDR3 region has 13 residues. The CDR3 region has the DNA TGTGCCAGCAGCTTAGAGCGGGAAACTGAAGCTTTCTTT. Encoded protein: CASSLERETEAFF.

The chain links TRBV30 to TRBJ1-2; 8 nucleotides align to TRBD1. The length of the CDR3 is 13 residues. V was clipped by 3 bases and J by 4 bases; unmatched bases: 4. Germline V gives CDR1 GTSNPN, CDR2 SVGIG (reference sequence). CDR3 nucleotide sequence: TGTGCCTGGAGCCGACAGGGGAGCTATGGCTACACCTTC. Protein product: CAWSRQGSYGYTF.